Below, 9 T cell receptor beta chains from the same sample are listed, as sequenced in a study of cytomegalovirus exposure and HLA in healthy donors. Generated by immunoSEQ multiplex PCR, the TCRdb table keeps only in-frame clones and is missing some. This repertoire shows about 160,000 clones, around nine tenths found once; its top ten account for 3%. Sequencing was done on a sample of PBMCs. Source of these receptors: a man younger than 35 in good health and CMV-seronegative.

CDR3 coding DNA: TGTGCCAGCAGTTGGGGGGAGGGCACCGGGGAGCTGTTTTTT. Residues: CASSWGEGTGELFF. This chain links TRBV6-5 with TRBJ2-2, with TRBD2 matching over 7 bases. Germline trimming cut 4 bases from V and 4 bases from J; bases unmatched to any gene: 3. The CDR3 consists of 14 residues. Germline loops: CDR1 MNHEY, CDR2 SVGAGI.

V gene TRBV7-8 combines with J gene TRBJ1-3; perhaps TRBD1 as D (5 bases). The CDR3 loop spans 15 amino acids. Trimming removed 4 bases from V and 1 base from J, with 11 bases in between. Germline loops: CDR1 SGHVS, CDR2 FQNEAQ. For the CDR3, the DNA is TGTGCCAGCAGCTCTCCTAGGGGTTCTGGAAACACCATATATTTT. It codes for CASSSPRGSGNTIYF.

The CDR3, as DNA: TGTGCCAGCAGTCGAGCGGGAGGGCCTCAAAATACGCAGTATTTT. Residues: CASSRAGGPQNTQYF. The chain joins TRBV7-2 to TRBJ2-3; 10 bases align to TRBD2. The CDR3 has 15 amino acids. Germline-derived CDR1 and CDR2 are SGHTA and FQGNSA. V dropped 6 bases and J dropped 7; count of bases not matched to a gene: 10.

The chain joins TRBV27 to TRBJ2-7, with a tentative D call TRBD2 (5 bases). CDR1 and CDR2 (germline): MNHEY, SMNVEV (reference sequence). The CDR3 is 13 amino acids. Between the trimmed V and J ends, which lost 5 bases and 5 bases, there was a span of 13 bases. The DNA for the CDR3 is TGTGCCAGCAGTCCCACTGGGAGTAACGAGCAGTACTTC. Protein sequence: CASSPTGSNEQYF.

This clone was found once. The chain employs TRBV7-9 and TRBJ2-7, with D perhaps TRBD1 (6 bases). The CDR3 covers 16 residues. Between the trimmed V and J ends, which lost 4 bases and 3 bases, there was a span of 19 bases. Germline assignment: CDR1 SEHNR and CDR2 FQNEAQ (reference sequence). The CDR3 region has the DNA TGTGCCAGCAGCTCCCCAGCAGACAGGACGGGCTACGAGCAGTACGTC. Translating it yields CASSSPADRTGYEQYV.

V and J are TRBV11-2 and TRBJ2-1; 8 bases align to TRBD1. V dropped 4 bases and J dropped 10; count of bases not matched to a gene: 9. CDR3 length: 14 residues. Germline V gene sequence: CDR1 SGHAT, CDR2 FQNNGV. In DNA, the CDR3 is TGTGCCAGCAGCTCAACGCAGGGGGCGCACGAGCAGTTCTTC. It translates to CASSSTQGAHEQFF.

V and J are TRBV2 and TRBJ2-7; D is possibly TRBD2 (5 bases). The CDR3 covers 12 residues. Germline CDR1 and CDR2: SNHLY and FYNNEI. The V end lost 6 bases, the J end lost 5 bases, and 11 bases lay between the germline ends. CDR3 region: CASRRDNDEQYV. CDR3 coding DNA: TGTGCCAGCAGACGGGATAACGACGAGCAGTACGTC.

As DNA, the CDR3 is TGTGCCAGCAGTGGGTTGGGGGGAATACCCTACGAGCAGTACTTC. Encoded protein: CASSGLGGIPYEQYF. The chain uses TRBV6-6 and TRBJ2-7; tentatively, D is TRBD2 (6 bases). Germline loops: CDR1 MNHNY, CDR2 SVGAGI (reference sequence). The V end was cut by 5 bases, the J end by 2 bases, with 16 bases between. The length of the CDR3 is 15 residues.

The chain links TRBV27 to TRBJ1-2; tentative D call: TRBD1 (6 bases). The germline V gene encodes CDR1 MNHEY and CDR2 SMNVEV (reference sequence). The CDR3 covers 15 residues. Trimming stripped 4 bases from V and 2 bases from J, with 14 bases between. CDR3 nucleotides: TGTGCCAGCAGTTCGACAGGTTCGACCAACTATGGCTACACCTTC. It encodes CASSSTGSTNYGYTF.